This T cell receptor (beta chain) was profiled in a study of blood T cell repertoires in COVID-19. Study summary: The United States, Italy and Spain were the sources of the acute and convalescent COVID-19 samples.

The data were produced by immunoSEQ multiplex PCR, yet TCRdb's version contains in-frame clones alone and is incomplete. The sample consists of around 68,000 clones, roughly 84% of them appearing once. The CDR3 loop spans 12 amino acids. In germline, CDR1 is MDHEN, CDR2 SYDVKM. J gave up 4 bases and V 8 bases, and 2 bases lay outside the gene matches. The chain couples TRBV28 to TRBJ1-2; TRBD1 agrees at 9 bases. This sequence was found in a woman between 45 and 65 years old with acute or convalescent COVID-19. Sequenced material: peripheral blood. The CDR3 is CASADRGYGYTF. CDR3 nucleotide sequence: TGTGCCAGCGCGGACAGGGGCTATGGCTACACCTTC.